This entry is about one T cell receptor (beta chain). The data derive from a study of T cell changes during pregnancy in multiple sclerosis. Sequencing used immunoSEQ multiplex PCR; TCRdb keeps in-frame clones, though not all of them. This table holds more than 55,000 clones, 80% to 95% found once. Germline V gene data show CDR1 as SGHRS and CDR2 as YFSETQ. Trimming cost V 5 bases and J 3 bases; bases outside gene matches: 6. This CDR3 is built from 14 residues. The source material was peripheral blood, sampled in the first trimester of pregnancy. The rearrangement joins TRBV5-1 to TRBJ1-1; 8 nucleotides align to TRBD1. The source is a female donor with multiple sclerosis, enrolled in a pregnancy study. This CDR3 reads CASRGTGGDTEAFF. The CDR3 coding sequence is TGCGCCAGCAGGGGAACAGGGGGAGACACTGAAGCTTTCTTT.